The rows below give T cell receptor beta chains drawn from one sample of a study of blood T cell repertoires in COVID-19. Using immunoSEQ multiplex PCR, the repertoire was profiled, and TCRdb retains in-frame clones only, with some absent. The repertoire includes about 200,000 clones, more than 75% of them detected once, and approximately 4.5% sits in the top ten. Source material: peripheral blood. All receptors come from a human donor in a cohort sampled during active COVID-19. Both conserved end residues are part of each CDR3. Each record gives: CDR3 protein, CDR3 DNA, V gene, CDR3 length, J gene, D gene, clone size. The D gene is left open where the match is weak. Not every row has a clone size; where given, it reads once, few, many or a size class.

CASSEGEGSGAWNEQFF,TGCGCCAGCAGTGAAGGAGAGGGGAGCGGGGCATGGAATGAGCAGTTCTTC,TRBV10-1,17,TRBJ2-1,TRBD2,NA
CATSVPFSRSYEQYF,TGTGCCACCAGCGTCCCTTTTAGCCGCTCCTACGAGCAGTACTTC,TRBV24-1,15,TRBJ2-7,NA,NA
CASSLVDSGVTEAFF,TGTGCCAGCAGCTTAGTAGATTCAGGGGTCACTGAAGCTTTCTTT,TRBV11-1,15,TRBJ1-1,NA,NA
CASSPRTGFQETQYF,TGTGCCAGCTCACCGCGGACAGGGTTCCAAGAGACCCAGTACTTC,TRBV18,15,TRBJ2-5,TRBD1,NA
CASSYGQAIEAFF,TGTGCCAGCAGTTACGGGCAAGCTATTGAAGCTTTCTTT,TRBV6-2/TRBV6-3,13,TRBJ1-1,NA,NA
CAWSVLGSGLETQYF,TGTGCCTGGAGTGTACTTGGGTCAGGTTTAGAGACCCAGTACTTC,TRBV30,15,TRBJ2-5,NA,NA
CASRRGSSGANVLTF,TGTGCCAGTAGGCGGGGGAGCTCTGGGGCCAACGTCCTGACTTTC,TRBV19,15,TRBJ2-6,TRBD2,NA
CASTYDRGRDTEAFF,TGTGCCAGCACTTATGACAGGGGGCGCGACACTGAAGCTTTCTTT,TRBV6-5,15,TRBJ1-1,TRBD1,NA
CASSQDPSGRLTGELFF,TGCGCCAGCAGCCAAGATCCGAGCGGGAGGCTCACCGGGGAGCTGTTTTTT,TRBV4-1,17,TRBJ2-2,TRBD2,NA
CASSQSTGTDTGELFF,TGCGCCAGCAGCCAATCTACAGGGACGGACACCGGGGAGCTGTTTTTT,TRBV4-3,16,TRBJ2-2,NA,NA
CASSLSGGQRFEQYF,TGTGCCAGCAGTTTATCCGGTGGGCAACGTTTCGAGCAGTACTTC,TRBV27,15,TRBJ2-7,NA,NA
CASRGTAEQYF,TGTGCCAGCAGGGGGACAGCCGAGCAGTACTTC,TRBV7-2,11,TRBJ2-7,TRBD1,NA
CASSSMGSSYNSPLHF,TGTGCCAGCAGCTCGATGGGGAGCTCCTATAATTCACCCCTCCACTTT,TRBV7-2,16,TRBJ1-6,NA,NA
CASSPKLAGYTDTQYF,TGTGCCAGCAGCCCCAAACTAGCGGGATACACAGATACGCAGTATTTT,TRBV27,16,TRBJ2-3,TRBD2,NA
CASSSSLLAGGYGYTF,TGTGCCAGCAGCTCCTCCCTCTTGGCAGGGGGCTATGGCTACACCTTC,TRBV11-2,16,TRBJ1-2,TRBD1,NA
CASSLAGTGSTYEQYF,TGTGCCAGCAGCTTGGCCGGGACAGGGAGCACCTACGAGCAGTACTTC,TRBV5-4,16,TRBJ2-7,TRBD1,NA
CASSAGTEAFF,TGTGCCAGCAGTGCCGGCACTGAAGCTTTCTTT,TRBV2,11,TRBJ1-1,NA,NA
CASSAGTGFQETQYF,TGTGCCAGCAGTGCCGGGACAGGATTTCAAGAGACCCAGTACTTC,TRBV2,15,TRBJ2-5,TRBD1,NA
CASSLVVTSGGIEQYF,TGTGCCAGCAGCTTAGTTGTGACTAGCGGGGGTATAGAGCAGTACTTC,TRBV7-2,16,TRBJ2-7,TRBD2,NA
CASSSSGGPSYEQYF,TGTGCCAGCAGCTCTAGCGGGGGACCCTCCTACGAGCAGTACTTC,TRBV25-1,15,TRBJ2-7,TRBD2,NA
CASSLPTARNTEAFF,TGTGCCAGCTCACTCCCGACAGCTAGGAACACTGAAGCTTTCTTT,TRBV18,15,TRBJ1-1,NA,NA
CASSYERWQGVSYEQYF,TGTGCCAGCAGTTACGAGAGGTGGCAGGGGGTCTCCTACGAGCAGTACTTC,TRBV6-2/TRBV6-3,17,TRBJ2-7,TRBD1,NA
CASSQVGTEAFF,TGCGCCAGCAGCCAAGTCGGGACAGAAGCTTTCTTT,TRBV4-1,12,TRBJ1-1,NA,NA
CAISLLSSGGATGELFF,TGTGCCATCAGCCTCTTATCTAGCGGGGGGGCCACCGGGGAGCTGTTTTTT,TRBV10-3,17,TRBJ2-2,TRBD2,NA
CASSRRAGALPDTQYF,TGTGCCAGCAGTCGTAGAGCGGGAGCTCTCCCAGATACGCAGTATTTT,TRBV27,16,TRBJ2-3,TRBD2,NA
CASSLWDRGLSPLHF,TGCGCCAGCAGCTTATGGGACAGGGGGCTTTCACCCCTCCACTTT,TRBV5-1,15,TRBJ1-6,TRBD1,few
CASSPLGDNEQFF,TGTGCCAGTAGCCCGCTAGGGGACAATGAGCAGTTCTTC,TRBV19,13,TRBJ2-1,NA,NA
CASSYGQNYEQYF,TGTGCCAGCAGTTACGGACAGAACTACGAGCAGTACTTC,TRBV6-2/TRBV6-3,13,TRBJ2-7,NA,NA
CASREGGVGTDTQYF,TGTGCCAGCCGCGAGGGGGGGGTGGGCACAGATACGCAGTATTTT,TRBV5-6,15,TRBJ2-3,NA,NA
CASSLYMGRGNQPQHF,TGTGCCAGCAGTTTATATATGGGGCGCGGCAATCAGCCCCAGCATTTT,TRBV27,16,TRBJ1-5,NA,NA
CSVDFAGGPWGTDTQYF,TGCAGCGTTGATTTTGCGGGAGGGCCCTGGGGCACAGATACGCAGTATTTT,TRBV29-1,17,TRBJ2-3,TRBD2,NA
CATLSGSSYEQYF,TGTGCCACCCTTAGCGGGAGCTCCTACGAGCAGTACTTC,TRBV6-5,13,TRBJ2-7,TRBD2,NA
CAWRPPRDTEAFF,TGTGCCTGGAGGCCACCCCGGGACACTGAAGCTTTCTTT,TRBV30,13,TRBJ1-1,NA,NA
CASSILSGTNSPLHF,TGTGCCAGTAGTATTCTCAGCGGGACAAATTCACCCCTCCACTTT,TRBV19,15,TRBJ1-6,NA,once
CAWSQQGAREQYF,TGTGCCTGGAGTCAACAGGGGGCACGGGAGCAGTACTTC,TRBV30,13,TRBJ2-7,TRBD1,NA
CAWSVKAGRTGELFF,TGTGCCTGGAGTGTAAAAGCGGGGCGGACCGGGGAGCTGTTTTTT,TRBV30,15,TRBJ2-2,TRBD2,NA
CASRERPNTGELFF,TGCGCCAGCAGGGAGCGGCCGAACACCGGGGAGCTGTTTTTT,TRBV5-1,14,TRBJ2-2,NA,NA